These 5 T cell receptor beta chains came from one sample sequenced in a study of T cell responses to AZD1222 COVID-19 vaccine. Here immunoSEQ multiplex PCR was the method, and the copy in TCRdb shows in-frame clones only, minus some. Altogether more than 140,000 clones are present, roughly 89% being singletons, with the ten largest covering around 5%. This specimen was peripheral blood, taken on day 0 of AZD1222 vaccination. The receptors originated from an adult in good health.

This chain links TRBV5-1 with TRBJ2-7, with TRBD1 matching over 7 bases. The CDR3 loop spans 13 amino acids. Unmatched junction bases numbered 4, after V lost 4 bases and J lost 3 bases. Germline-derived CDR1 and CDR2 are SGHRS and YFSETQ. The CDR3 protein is CASSRDSFYEQYF. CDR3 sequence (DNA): TGCGCCAGCAGCCGGGACAGCTTCTACGAGCAGTACTTC.

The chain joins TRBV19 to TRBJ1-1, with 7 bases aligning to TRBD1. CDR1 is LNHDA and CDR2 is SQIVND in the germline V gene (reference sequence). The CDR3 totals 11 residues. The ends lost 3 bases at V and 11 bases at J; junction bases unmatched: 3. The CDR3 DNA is TGTGCCAGTAGTATGGGACAGTTTGCTTTCTTT. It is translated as CASSMGQFAFF.

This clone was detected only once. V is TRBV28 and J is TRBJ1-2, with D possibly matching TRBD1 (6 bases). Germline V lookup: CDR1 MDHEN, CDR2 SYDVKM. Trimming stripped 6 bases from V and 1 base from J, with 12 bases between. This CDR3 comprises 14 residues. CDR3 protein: CASSPGAVNYGYTF. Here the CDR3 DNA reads TGTGCCAGCAGCCCGGGGGCAGTTAACTATGGCTACACCTTC.

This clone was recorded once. The CDR3 region is CASSYSQSNYGYTF. CDR3 coding DNA: TGTGCCAGCAGTTATTCACAGAGTAACTATGGCTACACCTTC. V gene TRBV6-5 combines with J gene TRBJ1-2, with unresolved D. V shed 3 bases and J shed 1 base, with 9 bases lying between them. This CDR3 contains 14 residues. Germline CDR1 and CDR2: MNHEY and SVGAGI.

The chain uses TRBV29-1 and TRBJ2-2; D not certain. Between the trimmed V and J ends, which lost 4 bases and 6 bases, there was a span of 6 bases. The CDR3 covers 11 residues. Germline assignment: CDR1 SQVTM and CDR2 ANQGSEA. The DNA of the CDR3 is TGCAGCGTTGTCTCCGCCGGGGAGCTGTTTTTT. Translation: CSVVSAGELFF.